The 26 T cell receptor beta chains given below trace back to one sample, sequenced in a study of technical replicates of blood from a few donors. Method: immunoSEQ multiplex PCR; TCRdb's copy keeps in-frame clones and lacks some. This repertoire shows roughly 40,000 clones, around 97% found once; its top ten account for around 0.35%. Sequenced: T cells isolated from PBMCs. These receptors all come from a human donor in good health.

The V gene is TRBV5-6, the J gene TRBJ1-1; D might be TRBD1 (6 bases). Trimming took 2 bases from V and 7 from J, leaving 18 bases between them. The germline gives CDR1 SGHDT, CDR2 YYEEEE. The CDR3 is 15 amino acids. CDR3 residues: CASSFGTGLKIEAFF. The CDR3 coding sequence is TGTGCCAGCAGCTTCGGTACAGGGTTAAAAATTGAAGCTTTCTTT.

This clone was observed once. The J gene is TRBJ1-5, the V gene TRBV27; D possibly corresponds to TRBD1 (6 bases). Trimming removed 10 bases at V and 1 base at J, with 11 bases between. Germline V CDR1 and CDR2: MNHEY, SMNVEV (reference sequence). The CDR3 has 13 amino acids. The CDR3 reads CATGHRSNQPQHF. CDR3 DNA sequence: TGTGCCACGGGACATCGCAGCAATCAGCCCCAGCATTTT.

The chain carries TRBV9 and TRBJ1-2; 9 bases align to TRBD1. CDR3 length: 16 amino acids. The germline gives CDR1 SGDLS, CDR2 YYNGEE. The trim removed 3 bases at V and 4 bases at J, leaving 10 bases unmatched. CDR3 sequence: CASSGQQGAEIYGYTF. DNA of the CDR3: TGTGCCAGCAGCGGACAACAGGGGGCGGAGATCTATGGCTACACCTTC.

CDR3 residues: CASSLWQDRTGEQYF. DNA of the CDR3: TGTGCCAGCAGCTTATGGCAGGACAGGACCGGCGAGCAGTACTTC. The chain employs TRBV11-1 and TRBJ2-7, with TRBD1 matching over 7 bases. CDR1 is SGHAT and CDR2 is FQDESV in the germline V gene (reference sequence). CDR3 size: 15 residues. Unmatched junction bases numbered 10, after V lost 2 bases and J lost 6 bases.

The genes are TRBV4-1 and TRBJ2-7; D is undetermined. The CDR3 is 14 residues long. V was pared by 0 bases and J by 3 bases, with 9 bases between. Germline V CDR1 and CDR2: MGHRA, YSYEKL. DNA of the CDR3: TGCGCCAGCAGCCAAGACCCAGTTATCTACGAGCAGTACTTC. Its protein is CASSQDPVIYEQYF.

The chain carries TRBV7-8 and TRBJ1-3; D may be TRBD1 (5 bases). CDR1 is SGHVS, CDR2 FQNEAQ, per germline. The CDR3 spans 16 residues. The germline V and J ends were trimmed by 5 bases and 0 bases, with 14 bases remaining between them. DNA for the CDR3: TGTGCCAGCAGCGGAAGGGGAACAGGCTCTGGAAACACCATATATTTT. Encoded protein: CASSGRGTGSGNTIYF.

The rearrangement uses TRBV6-5 and TRBJ1-3; D is ambiguous. The CDR3 extends over 13 amino acids. Germline values: CDR1 MNHEY, CDR2 SVGAGI. V was trimmed by 5 bases and J by 9 bases, leaving 14 bases between them. The CDR3 nucleotides read TGTGCCAGCAGTGATCTCCGGGGATCCACCATATATTTT. It encodes CASSDLRGSTIYF.

The chain has TRBV11-1 and TRBJ2-7; D possibly corresponds to TRBD1 (5 bases). Trimming cost V 5 bases and J 6 bases, with 32 bases left between them. Per the germline V gene, CDR1 is SGHAT and CDR2 is FQDESV (reference sequence). This CDR3 has 19 amino acids. The CDR3 region is CASSETDTKSNGSECEQYF. DNA for the CDR3: TGTGCCAGCAGCGAGACGGACACGAAAAGTAATGGTAGTGAGTGCGAGCAGTACTTC.

The chain couples TRBV5-1 to TRBJ2-7; D is possibly TRBD1 (6 bases). The V gene lost 10 bases and the J gene lost 5 bases, with 22 bases spanning the gap. CDR1 and CDR2 from the germline V gene are SGHRS and YFSETQ. CDR3 size: 14 residues. This chain's CDR3 is CALRNKQGTNEQYF. The CDR3 DNA reads TGCGCCCTCCGAAATAAACAGGGTACCAACGAGCAGTACTTC. Variable domain in full (rest from reference TRBV5-1 and TRBJ2-7): KAGVTQTPRYLIKTRGQQVTLSCSPISGHRSVSWYQQTPGQGLQFLFEYFSETQRNKGNFPGRFSGRQFSNSRSEMNVSTLELGDSALYLCALRNKQGTNEQYFGPGTRLTVT.

The gene calls are TRBV6-6 and TRBJ2-7, with 8 positions matching TRBD1. CDR1 and CDR2 from the germline V gene are MNHNY and SVGAGI (reference sequence). The V gene end was trimmed by 2 bases and the J gene end by 1 base; junction bases not matched to a gene: 7. The CDR3 is 16 residues long. CDR3 in amino acids: CASSYGGQVLSYEQYF. CDR3 in DNA: TGTGCCAGCAGTTACGGGGGACAGGTCCTATCCTACGAGCAGTACTTC.

This rearrangement joins TRBV27 to TRBJ1-1; D is perhaps TRBD1 (6 bases). CDR3 length: 14 amino acids. V lost 4 bases to trimming and J lost 0 bases, with 9 bases between them. Germline V CDR1 and CDR2: MNHEY, SMNVEV (reference sequence). The chain's CDR3 is CASSYNRVNTEAFF. DNA for the CDR3: TGTGCCAGCAGTTATAACAGGGTGAACACTGAAGCTTTCTTT.

V usage is TRBV7-9 and J usage is TRBJ1-2; the match to TRBD1 covers 7 bases. The germline CDR1 and CDR2 sequences are SEHNR and FQNEAQ (reference sequence). Germline trimming cut 5 bases from V and 8 bases from J; bases unmatched to any gene: 5. CDR3 length: 12 residues. CDR3 in amino acids: CASSPGGIGYTF. For the CDR3, the DNA is TGTGCCAGCAGCCCAGGGGGGATCGGCTACACCTTC.

V is TRBV29-1 and J is TRBJ2-2; unclear D gene. V gave up 3 bases and J gave up 9 bases, with 8 bases separating them. There are 11 residues in the CDR3. Germline V lookup: CDR1 SQVTM, CDR2 ANQGSEA. The CDR3 loop reads CSVERSRELFF. DNA of the CDR3: TGCAGCGTTGAGAGGAGTCGGGAGCTGTTTTTT.

The V call is TRBV29-1, the J call TRBJ2-3, with 8 bases aligning to TRBD1. Per the germline V gene, CDR1 is SQVTM and CDR2 is ANQGSEA. The CDR3 is 13 residues long. Trimming cost V 8 bases and J 6 bases; bases outside gene matches: 10. The CDR3 nucleotides are TGCAGCCTCCGCGAGACAGGGGTGGATACGCAGTATTTT. Amino acids: CSLRETGVDTQYF.

The rearrangement uses TRBV11-3 and TRBJ2-4; D may be TRBD2 (6 bases). This CDR3 is 14 amino acids long. CDR1 and CDR2 (germline): SGHNT, YENEEA. V lost 5 bases, J lost 8 bases, and 16 bases lay in between. CDR3 DNA sequence: TGTGCCAGCAGCCCCACGGAGGGACGGTACATTCAGTACTTC. Encoded protein: CASSPTEGRYIQYF.

This clone was picked up one time. The chain has TRBV6-5 and TRBJ2-7; a possible D gene is TRBD1 (7 bases). The ends were cut back, 2 bases at V and 2 bases at J, with 10 bases in the middle. The CDR3 extends over 14 amino acids. CDR1 and CDR2 from the germline V gene are MNHEY and SVGAGI. The CDR3 reads CASSYGRGAYEQYF. The CDR3 region has the DNA TGTGCCAGCAGTTACGGCAGGGGGGCCTACGAGCAGTACTTC.

V is TRBV27 and J is TRBJ2-7, with 12 bases fitting TRBD1. V shed 7 bases and J 6 bases; nucleotides not matched to a gene: 10. CDR1 and CDR2 (germline): MNHEY, SMNVEV (reference sequence). CDR3 length: 15 amino acids. The CDR3 DNA sequence: TGTGCCAGCAACACTCCCGGGACAGGGGGCATCGAGCAGTACTTC. As protein: CASNTPGTGGIEQYF.

J is TRBJ2-5 and V is TRBV29-1, with D tentatively TRBD1 (6 bases). V lost 3 bases and J 2 bases, leaving 10 bases between the germline ends. There are 13 residues in the CDR3. Germline CDR1 SQVTM, CDR2 ANQGSEA. The CDR3 loop reads CSVETGEQETQYF. In DNA, the CDR3 is TGCAGCGTTGAGACAGGAGAACAAGAGACCCAGTACTTC.

In its sample, this clone was seen once. The chain recombines TRBV7-9 with TRBJ2-7; D unresolved. V was shortened by 5 bases and J by 6 bases, with 11 bases between the two germline ends. The CDR3 covers 12 residues. Germline loops: CDR1 SEHNR, CDR2 FQNEAQ (reference sequence). The CDR3, as DNA: TGTGCCAGCAGCCTTGAGAAACGCGAGCAGTACTTC. Translation: CASSLEKREQYF.

Turning to this clone: The same CDR3 is also encoded by other DNA sequences in this sample. CDR3 DNA sequence: TGTGCCAGCAGTTACTCGACAGGGTACGAGCAGTACTTC. Protein product: CASSYSTGYEQYF. The chain combines TRBV6-5 with TRBJ2-7; 7 nucleotides align to TRBD1. The junction had 0 bases not matched to a gene; V was cut back by 0 bases and J by 4 bases. The length of the CDR3 is 13 residues. Looked up from germline, CDR1 is MNHEY and CDR2 is SVGAGI.

V usage is TRBV7-8 and J usage is TRBJ2-5; 9 bases match TRBD2. The V gene end was trimmed by 5 bases and the J gene end by 5 bases; junction bases not matched to a gene: 12. CDR1 is SGHVS, CDR2 FQNEAQ, per germline. There are 16 residues in the CDR3. In nucleotides, the CDR3 is TGTGCCAGCAGCCCCAGGTGGGGACTAGCCTTTGAGACCCAGTACTTC. Amino acid sequence: CASSPRWGLAFETQYF. The variable domain in full, completed from reference TRBV7-8 and TRBJ2-5, reads GAGVSQSPRYKVAKRGQDVALRCDPISGHVSLFWYQQALGQGPEFLTYFQNEAQLDKSGLPSDRFFAERPEGSVSTLKIQRTQQEDSAVYLCASSPRWGLAFETQYFGPGTRLLVL.

The V call is TRBV13, the J call TRBJ2-7; 14 bases are shared with TRBD2. The junction had 3 bases not matched to a gene; V was cut back by 5 bases and J by 3 bases. Germline V lookup: CDR1 PRHDT, CDR2 FYEKMQ (reference sequence). The CDR3 loop spans 15 amino acids. The DNA for the CDR3 is TGTGCCAGCAGCCCCGGACTAGCGGGAGGCTACGAGCAGTACTTC. Translating it yields CASSPGLAGGYEQYF. Filled out from reference TRBV13 and TRBJ2-7, the complete variable domain reads AAGVIQSPRHLIKEKRETATLKCYPIPRHDTVYWYQQGPGQDPQFLISFYEKMQSDKGSIPDRFSAQQFSDYHSELNMSSLELGDSALYFCASSPGLAGGYEQYFGPGTRLTVT.

The chain has TRBV7-6 and TRBJ2-2; 7 bases map to TRBD1. Germline V lookup: CDR1 SGHVS, CDR2 FNYEAQ. J was trimmed by 5 bases and V by 5 bases; bases with no gene match: 11. The CDR3 runs to 16 residues. CDR3 sequence reads: CASSPQGTHGTGELFF. CDR3 DNA: TGTGCCAGCAGCCCACAGGGGACGCACGGGACCGGGGAGCTGTTTTTT.

The V call is TRBV5-1, the J call TRBJ1-1; D is uncertain. CDR1 is SGHRS and CDR2 is YFSETQ in the germline V gene. This CDR3 spans 14 amino acids. V was trimmed by 4 bases and J by 4 bases, leaving 14 bases between them. The CDR3 DNA follows: TGCGCCAGCAGCCCACGGGAGGGAACCACTGAAGCTTTCTTT. This translates into CASSPREGTTEAFF. Full variable domain (remainder filled in from reference TRBV5-1 and TRBJ1-1): KAGVTQTPRYLIKTRGQQVTLSCSPISGHRSVSWYQQTPGQGLQFLFEYFSETQRNKGNFPGRFSGRQFSNSRSEMNVSTLELGDSALYLCASSPREGTTEAFFGQGTRLTVV.

This clone was recorded only once. The chain is built from TRBV28 and TRBJ2-2; 8 bases agree with TRBD2. CDR3 length: 16 residues. Germline lookup yields CDR1 MDHEN and CDR2 SYDVKM. V lost 10 bases to trimming and J lost 4 bases; unmatched junction nucleotides: 14. CDR3 DNA: TGTGCCACCTACAAAGCGGGAGCTGATCGCACCGGGGAGCTGTTTTTT. This codes for CATYKAGADRTGELFF. Full variable domain (remainder filled in from reference TRBV28 and TRBJ2-2): DVKVTQSSRYLVKRTGEKVFLECVQDMDHENMFWYRQDPGLGLRLIYFSYDVKMKEKGDIPEGYSVSREKKERFSLILESASTNQTSMYLCATYKAGADRTGELFFGEGSRLTVL.

This clone has only a few counts. The genes are TRBV6-5 and TRBJ1-4; TRBD1 matches 7 bases. CDR1 and CDR2 from the germline V gene are MNHEY and SVGAGI. The CDR3 totals 15 residues. V lost 6 bases, J lost 0 bases, and 4 bases stayed unmatched. The CDR3, as DNA: TGTGCCAGCAGGCCCGGGACAGCAACTAATGAAAAACTGTTTTTT. Translated: CASRPGTATNEKLFF.